These 19 T cell receptor beta chains were sequenced from one sample in a study of blood T cell repertoires in COVID-19. Sequenced by immunoSEQ multiplex PCR; TCRdb stores in-frame clones only, minus some. This sample has more than 6,000 clones, with around 80% found just once. Sequences were obtained from peripheral blood. These receptors all come from a human donor in a cohort sampled during active COVID-19.

The gene calls are TRBV7-2 and TRBJ1-3, with D hard to call. The CDR3 consists of 15 residues. Germline V gene data show CDR1 as SGHTA and CDR2 as FQGNSA. Trimming shortened V by 2 bases and J by 0 bases, and 8 bases separated the two germline ends. The CDR3: CASSLLTGSGNTIYF. CDR3 nucleotides: TGTGCCAGCAGCTTACTGACGGGCTCTGGAAACACCATATATTTT. Together with reference TRBV7-2 and TRBJ1-3, the CDR3 gives the full variable domain: GAGVSQSPSNKVTEKGKDVELRCDPISGHTALYWYRQSLGQGLEFLIYFQGNSAPDKSGLPSDRFSAERTGGSVSTLTIQRTQQEDSAVYLCASSLLTGSGNTIYFGEGSWLTVV.

This rearrangement joins TRBV27 to TRBJ1-1; TRBD1 agrees at 7 bases. This CDR3 comprises 14 residues. Germline V gene lookup returns CDR1 MNHEY and CDR2 SMNVEV (reference sequence). The J segment lost 7 bases and the V segment lost 3 bases, leaving 8 bases of the junction unmatched. Here the CDR3 DNA reads TGTGCCAGCAGTTTCCTCCAGGGGGTTAATGAAGCTTTCTTT. It yields the protein CASSFLQGVNEAFF.

This chain uses TRBV5-4 with TRBJ1-2, with 7 bases fitting TRBD1. CDR1 and CDR2 (germline): SGHNT, YYREEE (reference sequence). This CDR3 has 15 residues. V trimming: 5 bases; J trimming: 8 bases; junction bases outside the gene matches: 15. CDR3 region: CASRLSETGSGGYTF. In DNA, the CDR3 is TGTGCCAGCAGGCTGTCCGAGACAGGGTCCGGAGGCTACACCTTC.

The J gene is TRBJ2-3, the V gene TRBV3-1 (or the pseudogene TRBV3-2); the match to TRBD2 covers 9 bases. This CDR3 is 17 amino acids long. J lost 4 bases, V lost 1 base, and 9 bases had no gene match. Germline V gives CDR1 LGHDT, CDR2 YNNKEL (reference sequence). The CDR3 region is CASSQGLGSGSPDTQYF. The DNA for the CDR3 is TGTGCCAGCAGCCAAGGTCTTGGTAGCGGGAGCCCAGATACGCAGTATTTT.

The rearrangement uses TRBV18 and TRBJ2-3; D ambiguous. Germline assignment: CDR1 KGHSH and CDR2 LQKENI. V lost 6 bases to trimming and J lost 6 bases, with 7 bases between them. CDR3 size: 11 residues. This chain's CDR3 is CASSLADTQYF. The CDR3 DNA reads as TGTGCCAGCTCTCTCGCGGATACGCAGTATTTT.

A single count supports this clone. This rearrangement joins TRBV7-2 to TRBJ1-2; a possible D gene is TRBD1 (5 bases). The CDR3 is 11 amino acids. V gave up 5 bases and J gave up 7 bases, with 8 bases separating them. The germline CDR1 and CDR2 sequences are SGHTA and FQGNSA. Here the CDR3 reads CASSEQAGYTF. CDR3 DNA sequence: TGTGCCAGCAGCGAACAGGCTGGCTACACCTTC. Variable domain in full (rest from reference TRBV7-2 and TRBJ1-2): GAGVSQSPSNKVTEKGKDVELRCDPISGHTALYWYRQSLGQGLEFLIYFQGNSAPDKSGLPSDRFSAERTGGSVSTLTIQRTQQEDSAVYLCASSEQAGYTFGSGTRLTVV.

CDR3 protein: CASSLRVAGGIQFF. The CDR3 nucleotides read TGTGCCAGCAGCCTACGGGTAGCGGGAGGGATTCAGTTCTTC. The J gene is TRBJ2-1, the V gene TRBV5-8; 11 bases match TRBD2. This CDR3 has 14 amino acids. With V trimmed by 4 bases and J by 13 bases, 10 bases remained unmatched. CDR1 and CDR2 from the germline V gene are SGHTS and YDEGEE.

The chain uses TRBV10-3 and TRBJ2-3; D possibly corresponds to TRBD2 (5 bases). The CDR3 sequence is 13 residues long. The germline V and J ends were trimmed by 6 bases and 2 bases, with 9 bases remaining between them. In germline, CDR1 is ENHRY, CDR2 SYGVKD. The CDR3 DNA reads as TGTGCCATCAGCCCCCGGGACACAGATACGCAGTATTTT. Protein product: CAISPRDTDTQYF.

The V call is TRBV11-1, the J call TRBJ1-1; a possible D gene is TRBD1 (5 bases). The germline V gene has CDR1 SGHAT and CDR2 FQDESV (reference sequence). Deletions cut 5 bases from V and 0 bases from J, with 7 bases between. The CDR3 loop spans 13 amino acids. The CDR3 protein is CASSATVNTEAFF. In DNA, the CDR3 is TGTGCCAGCAGCGCGACAGTGAACACTGAAGCTTTCTTT.

V and J are TRBV11-3 and TRBJ2-3; D remains ambiguous. The CDR3 runs 14 residues. Germline V gives CDR1 SGHNT, CDR2 YENEEA. V was cut by 2 bases and J by 4 bases, with 10 bases left in between. The CDR3 nucleotides read TGTGCCAGCAGCTTATACGGTGGGCCAGATACGCAGTATTTT. It encodes CASSLYGGPDTQYF.

The chain joins TRBV5-6 to TRBJ2-1; D remains unclear. This CDR3 comprises 15 residues. Germline lookup yields CDR1 SGHDT and CDR2 YYEEEE. V lost 2 bases to trimming and J lost 2 bases, with 11 bases between them. Here the CDR3 DNA reads TGTGCCAGCAGCTTCTACGAGCCTACCTACAATGAGCAGTTCTTC. Amino acid sequence: CASSFYEPTYNEQFF.

DNA of the CDR3: TGTGCCAGCAGCCCCGCCCCGGGAGGGTCTCCTGGGGCCAACGTCCTGACTTTC. Translated, it gives CASSPAPGGSPGANVLTF. The gene calls are TRBV3-1 (or the pseudogene TRBV3-2) and TRBJ2-6; 8 bases align to TRBD2. Trimming took 4 bases from V and 2 from J; bases not matched to a gene: 10. Germline V gene lookup returns CDR1 LGHDT and CDR2 YNNKEL (reference sequence). The CDR3 consists of 18 residues.

The chain is built from TRBV6-6 and TRBJ2-7; a weak D match, TRBD2 (5 bases). V lost 6 bases and J lost 3, with 9 bases in between. The CDR3 consists of 12 residues. The germline CDR1 and CDR2 sequences are MNHNY and SVGAGI (reference sequence). This CDR3 is CASSLLGYEQYF. The DNA of the CDR3 is TGTGCCAGCAGCCTACTAGGCTACGAGCAGTACTTC.

The V gene is TRBV4-3, the J gene TRBJ2-1; D gene uncertain. Trimming stripped 1 base from V and 12 bases from J, with 7 bases between. Germline V lookup: CDR1 LGHNA, CDR2 YSLEER. The CDR3 loop spans 11 amino acids. The CDR3, as DNA: TGCGCCAGCAGCCAAGGAAATAGGCAGTTCTTC. This encodes CASSQGNRQFF.

This clone was found once. The rearrangement joins TRBV7-7 to TRBJ2-1; TRBD2 matches 10 bases. Germline assignment: CDR1 SSHAT and CDR2 FNYEAQ (reference sequence). The junction had 3 bases not matched to a gene; V was cut back by 5 bases and J by 2 bases. The CDR3 runs 15 residues. The CDR3 DNA reads TGTGCCAGCAGCACCCTAGCGGGGGCCTACAATGAGCAGTTCTTC. Amino acids: CASSTLAGAYNEQFF. The variable domain in full, with the rest retrieved from reference TRBV7-7 and TRBJ2-1, is GAGVSQSPRYKVTKRGQDVTLRCDPISSHATLYWYQQALGQGPEFLTYFNYEAQPDKSGLPSDRFSAERPEGSISTLTIQRTEQRDSAMYRCASSTLAGAYNEQFFGPGTRLTVL.

The gene calls are TRBV3-1 (or the pseudogene TRBV3-2) and TRBJ2-5, with 11 bases that match TRBD2. CDR1 LGHDT and CDR2 YNNKEL come from the germline V gene (reference sequence). V shed 4 bases and J 6 bases; nucleotides not matched to a gene: 4. The CDR3 has 14 amino acids. The CDR3 here is CASSPSGGMKTQYF. The CDR3 region has the DNA TGTGCCAGCAGCCCTAGCGGGGGGATGAAGACCCAGTACTTC.

The V and J genes are TRBV30 and TRBJ1-3, with D unclear. Trimming left V 7 bases short and J 0 bases short, with 10 bases between. The CDR3 spans 13 residues. CDR1 is GTSNPN, CDR2 SVGIG, per germline (reference sequence). The CDR3 sequence: CASDSDSGNTIYF. CDR3 in DNA: TGTGCCTCCGACTCTGACTCTGGAAACACCATATATTTT.

The chain uses TRBV12-2 and TRBJ2-5; TRBD2, the D gene given by the table, was not confirmed from the DNA. TRBV12-2 is marked as a pseudogene. CDR3 size: 18 residues. The CDR3 DNA reads as TGTGCAAGTCGCCCCCCGCTAGCGGGAGGTGGTTCGTGGGAGACCCAGTACTTC. Its translation: CASRPPLAGGGSWETQYF.

The rearrangement joins TRBV2 to TRBJ2-7; the D gene is possibly TRBD1 (7 bases). The germline V gene has CDR1 SNHLY and CDR2 FYNNEI. Trimming cost V 3 bases and J 6 bases, with 18 bases left between them. This CDR3 region has 15 residues. The CDR3 nucleotides are TGTGCCAGCAGTGATAGGAGGGGACAGCCCCCCGAGCAGTACGTC. Translating it yields CASSDRRGQPPEQYV.